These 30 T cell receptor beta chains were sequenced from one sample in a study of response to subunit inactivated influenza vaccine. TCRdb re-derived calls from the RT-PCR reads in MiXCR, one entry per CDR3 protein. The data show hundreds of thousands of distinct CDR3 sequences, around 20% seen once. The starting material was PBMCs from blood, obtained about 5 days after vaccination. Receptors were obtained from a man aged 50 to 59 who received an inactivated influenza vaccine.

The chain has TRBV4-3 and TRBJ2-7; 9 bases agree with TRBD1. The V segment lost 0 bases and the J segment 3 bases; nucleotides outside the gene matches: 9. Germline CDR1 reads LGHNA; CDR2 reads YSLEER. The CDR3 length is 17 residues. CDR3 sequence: CASSQDYPGTGNYEQYF. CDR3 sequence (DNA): TGCGCCAGCAGCCAAGATTACCCCGGGACAGGGAACTACGAGCAGTACTTC.

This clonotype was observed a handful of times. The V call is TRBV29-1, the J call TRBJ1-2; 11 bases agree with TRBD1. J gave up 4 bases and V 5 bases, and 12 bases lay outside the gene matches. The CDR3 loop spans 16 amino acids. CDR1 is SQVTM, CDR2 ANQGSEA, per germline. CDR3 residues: CSVSGTGGTTGYGYTF. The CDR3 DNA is TGCAGCGTTAGTGGGACAGGGGGTACTACTGGCTATGGCTACACCTTC.

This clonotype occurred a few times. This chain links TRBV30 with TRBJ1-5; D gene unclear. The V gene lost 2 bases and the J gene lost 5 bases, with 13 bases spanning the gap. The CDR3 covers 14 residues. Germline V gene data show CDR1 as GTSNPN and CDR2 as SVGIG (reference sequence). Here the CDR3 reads CAWSLNWGDQPQHF. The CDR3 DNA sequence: TGTGCCTGGAGTCTCAATTGGGGAGATCAGCCCCAGCATTTT.

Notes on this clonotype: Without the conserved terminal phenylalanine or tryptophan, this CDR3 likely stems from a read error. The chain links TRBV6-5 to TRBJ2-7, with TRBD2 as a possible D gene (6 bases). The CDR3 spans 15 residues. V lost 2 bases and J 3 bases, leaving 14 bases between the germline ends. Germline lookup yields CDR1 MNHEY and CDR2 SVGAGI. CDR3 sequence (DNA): TGTGCCAGCAGTTACAGGCCCCGGGGGTTCTACGAGCAGTACCTC. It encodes CASSYRPRGFYEQYL.

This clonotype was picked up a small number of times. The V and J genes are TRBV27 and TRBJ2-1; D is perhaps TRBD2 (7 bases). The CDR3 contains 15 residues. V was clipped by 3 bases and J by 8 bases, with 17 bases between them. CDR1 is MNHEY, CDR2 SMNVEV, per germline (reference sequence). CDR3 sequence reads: CASSLIGGAGHEQFF. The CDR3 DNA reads TGTGCCAGCAGTTTGATTGGGGGGGCGGGGCATGAGCAGTTCTTC.

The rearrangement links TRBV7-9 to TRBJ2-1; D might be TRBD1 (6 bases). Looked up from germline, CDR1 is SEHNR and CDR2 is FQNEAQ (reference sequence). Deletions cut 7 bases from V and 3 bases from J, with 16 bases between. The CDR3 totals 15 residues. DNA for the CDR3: TGTGCCAGCACCGCCCAGGACAGAAACTACAATGAGCAGTTCTTC. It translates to CASTAQDRNYNEQFF.

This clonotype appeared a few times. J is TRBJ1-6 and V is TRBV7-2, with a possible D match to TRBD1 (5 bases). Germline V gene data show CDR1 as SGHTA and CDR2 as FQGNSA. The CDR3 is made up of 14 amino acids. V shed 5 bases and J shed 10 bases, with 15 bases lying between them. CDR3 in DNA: TGTGCCAGCAGCGCTCGGGGCGAGAGATCACCCCTCCACTTT. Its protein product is CASSARGERSPLHF.

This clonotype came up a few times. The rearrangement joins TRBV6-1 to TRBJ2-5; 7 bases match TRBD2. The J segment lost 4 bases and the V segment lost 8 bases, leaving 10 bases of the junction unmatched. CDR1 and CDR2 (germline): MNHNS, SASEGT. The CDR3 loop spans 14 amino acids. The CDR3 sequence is CASPSVVAGETQYF. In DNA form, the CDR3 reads TGTGCCAGCCCCTCGGTGGTAGCGGGAGAGACCCAGTACTTC.

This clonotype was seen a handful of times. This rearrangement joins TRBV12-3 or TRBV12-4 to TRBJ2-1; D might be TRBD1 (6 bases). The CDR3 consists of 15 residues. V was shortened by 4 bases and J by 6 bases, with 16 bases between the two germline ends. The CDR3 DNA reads TGTGCCAGCAGTTCTAGACAGGTGGCGGGCAATGAGCAGTTCTTC. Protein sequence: CASSSRQVAGNEQFF.

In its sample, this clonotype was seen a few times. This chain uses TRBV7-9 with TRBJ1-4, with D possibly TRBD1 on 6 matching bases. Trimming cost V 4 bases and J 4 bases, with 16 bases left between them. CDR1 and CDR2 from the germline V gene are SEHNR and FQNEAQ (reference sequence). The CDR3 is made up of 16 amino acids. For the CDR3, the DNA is TGTGCCAGCAGCTCCGATTCGGTAGGGGGTAATGAAAAACTGTTTTTT. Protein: CASSSDSVGGNEKLFF. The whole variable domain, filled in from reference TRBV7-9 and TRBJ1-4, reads DTGVSQNPRHKITKRGQNVTFRCDPISEHNRLYWYRQTLGQGPEFLTYFQNEAQLEKSRLLSDRFSAERPKGSFSTLEIQRTEQGDSAMYLCASSSDSVGGNEKLFFGSGTQLSVL.

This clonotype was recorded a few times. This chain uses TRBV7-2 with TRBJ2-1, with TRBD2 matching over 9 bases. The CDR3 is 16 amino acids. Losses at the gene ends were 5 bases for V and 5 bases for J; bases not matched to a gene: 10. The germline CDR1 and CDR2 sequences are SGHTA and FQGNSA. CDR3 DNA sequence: TGTGCCAGCAGCACGGGCGGCCTAGCGGGGCACAATGAGCAGTTCTTC. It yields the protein CASSTGGLAGHNEQFF.

CDR3 in DNA: TGTGCCAGCGGCAAGGACTTCGCCCTACGGGAGCAGTTCTTC. Amino acids: CASGKDFALREQFF. This sequence joins TRBV27 and TRBJ2-1, with a weak D call TRBD2 (5 bases). This CDR3 spans 14 amino acids. Germline V lookup: CDR1 MNHEY, CDR2 SMNVEV (reference sequence). The V gene lost 8 bases and the J gene lost 10 bases, with 21 bases spanning the gap.

The CDR3 DNA sequence: TGCGCCAGCAGCCCAACGGTGGGGAACACTGAAGCTTTCTTT. The encoded protein is CASSPTVGNTEAFF. This chain joins TRBV5-1 and TRBJ1-1; D uncertain. The ends were cut back, 4 bases at V and 1 base at J, with 11 bases in the middle. CDR1 is SGHRS, CDR2 YFSETQ, per germline. The CDR3 runs 14 residues. The variable domain in full, completed from reference TRBV5-1 and TRBJ1-1, reads KAGVTQTPRYLIKTRGQQVTLSCSPISGHRSVSWYQQTPGQGLQFLFEYFSETQRNKGNFPGRFSGRQFSNSRSEMNVSTLELGDSALYLCASSPTVGNTEAFFGQGTRLTVV.

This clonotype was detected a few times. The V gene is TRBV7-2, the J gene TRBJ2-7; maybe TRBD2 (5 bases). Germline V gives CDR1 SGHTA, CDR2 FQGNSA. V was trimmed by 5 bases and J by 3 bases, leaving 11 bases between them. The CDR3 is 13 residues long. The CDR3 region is CASSPGILYEQYF. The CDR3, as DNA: TGTGCCAGCAGCCCGGGGATTCTCTACGAGCAGTACTTC. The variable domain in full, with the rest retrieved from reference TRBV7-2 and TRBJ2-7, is GAGVSQSPSNKVTEKGKDVELRCDPISGHTALYWYRQSLGQGLEFLIYFQGNSAPDKSGLPSDRFSAERTGGSVSTLTIQRTQQEDSAVYLCASSPGILYEQYFGPGTRLTVT.

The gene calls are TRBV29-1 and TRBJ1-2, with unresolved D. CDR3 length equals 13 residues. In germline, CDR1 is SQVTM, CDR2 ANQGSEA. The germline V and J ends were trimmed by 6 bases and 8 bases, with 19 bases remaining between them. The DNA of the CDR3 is TGCAGCGTCACCAGAACCCAACCAGACGGCTACACCTTC. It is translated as CSVTRTQPDGYTF.

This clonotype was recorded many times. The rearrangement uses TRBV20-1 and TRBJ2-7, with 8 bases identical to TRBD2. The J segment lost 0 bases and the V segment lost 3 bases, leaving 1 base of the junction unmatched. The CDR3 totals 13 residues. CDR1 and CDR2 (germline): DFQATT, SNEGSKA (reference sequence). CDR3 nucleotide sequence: TGCAGTGCTAGCGGGAGGGCCTCCTACGAGCAGTACTTC. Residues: CSASGRASYEQYF.

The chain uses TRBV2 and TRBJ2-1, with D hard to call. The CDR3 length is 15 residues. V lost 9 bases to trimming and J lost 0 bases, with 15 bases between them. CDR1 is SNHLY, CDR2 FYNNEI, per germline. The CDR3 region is CASRIGWDSYNEQFF. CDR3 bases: TGTGCCAGTCGAATCGGCTGGGACTCCTACAATGAGCAGTTCTTC.

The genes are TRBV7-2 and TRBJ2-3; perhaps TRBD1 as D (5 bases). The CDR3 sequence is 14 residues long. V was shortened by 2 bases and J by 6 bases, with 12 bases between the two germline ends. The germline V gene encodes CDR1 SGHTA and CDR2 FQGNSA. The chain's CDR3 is CASSLSRVRDTQYF. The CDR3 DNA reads TGTGCCAGCAGCTTATCCAGGGTGAGGGATACGCAGTATTTT.

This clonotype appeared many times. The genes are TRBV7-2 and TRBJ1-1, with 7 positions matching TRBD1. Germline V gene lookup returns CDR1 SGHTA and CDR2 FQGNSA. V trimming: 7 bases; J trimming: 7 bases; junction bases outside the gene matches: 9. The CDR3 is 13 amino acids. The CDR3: CASTLDRTSEAFF. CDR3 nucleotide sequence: TGTGCCAGCACCCTGGACAGGACAAGTGAAGCTTTCTTT.

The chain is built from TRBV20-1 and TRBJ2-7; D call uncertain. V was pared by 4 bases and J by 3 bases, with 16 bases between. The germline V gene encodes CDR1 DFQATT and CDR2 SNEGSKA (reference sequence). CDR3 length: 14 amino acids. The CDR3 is CSATIRRKFYEQYF. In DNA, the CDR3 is TGCAGTGCTACCATCAGGCGGAAATTCTACGAGCAGTACTTC.

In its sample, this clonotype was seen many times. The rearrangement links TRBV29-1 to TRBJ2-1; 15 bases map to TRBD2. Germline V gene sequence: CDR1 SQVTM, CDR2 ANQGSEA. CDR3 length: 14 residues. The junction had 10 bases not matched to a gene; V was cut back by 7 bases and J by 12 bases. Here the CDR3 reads CSGGTSGRSIGQFF. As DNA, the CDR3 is TGCAGCGGTGGGACTAGCGGGAGGTCAATAGGGCAGTTCTTC.

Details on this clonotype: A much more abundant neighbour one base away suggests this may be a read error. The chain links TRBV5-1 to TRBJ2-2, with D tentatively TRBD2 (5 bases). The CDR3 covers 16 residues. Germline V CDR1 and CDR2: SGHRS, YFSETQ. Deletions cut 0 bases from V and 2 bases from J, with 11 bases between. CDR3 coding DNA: TGCGCCAGCAGCTTGGCTCGCGGGTATAACACCGGGGAGCTGTTTTTT. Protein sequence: CASSLARGYNTGELFF.

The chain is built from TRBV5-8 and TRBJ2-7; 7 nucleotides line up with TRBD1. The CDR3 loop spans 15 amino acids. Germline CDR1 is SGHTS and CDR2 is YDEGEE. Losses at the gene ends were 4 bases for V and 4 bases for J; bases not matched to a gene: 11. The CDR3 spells CASSPPNRGDYEQYF. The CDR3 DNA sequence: TGTGCCAGCAGCCCCCCAAACAGGGGAGATTACGAGCAGTACTTC.

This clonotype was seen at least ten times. The CDR3 reads CASSQFSSGDGELFF. DNA of the CDR3: TGCGCCAGCAGCCAATTTAGTTCGGGGGACGGGGAGCTGTTTTTT. The rearrangement uses TRBV4-3 and TRBJ2-2, with a possible D match to TRBD2 (6 bases). The CDR3 length is 15 residues. In germline, CDR1 is LGHNA, CDR2 YSLEER. Trimming stripped 2 bases from V and 7 bases from J, with 14 bases between.

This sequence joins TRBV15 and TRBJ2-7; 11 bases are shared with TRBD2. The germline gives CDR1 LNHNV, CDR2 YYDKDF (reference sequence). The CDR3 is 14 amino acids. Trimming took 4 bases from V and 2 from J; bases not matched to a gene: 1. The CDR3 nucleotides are TGTGCCACCAGCACTAGCGGGAGGACCTACGAGCAGTACTTC. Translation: CATSTSGRTYEQYF.

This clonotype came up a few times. The CDR3 DNA is TGTGCCTGGAGACGAGGATTCCAAGAGACCCAGTACTTC. Its translation is CAWRRGFQETQYF. This chain joins TRBV30 and TRBJ2-5; D is uncertain. Germline V gene sequence: CDR1 GTSNPN, CDR2 SVGIG (reference sequence). CDR3 length: 13 amino acids. Trimming pared 3 bases from V and 1 base from J, leaving 9 bases between.

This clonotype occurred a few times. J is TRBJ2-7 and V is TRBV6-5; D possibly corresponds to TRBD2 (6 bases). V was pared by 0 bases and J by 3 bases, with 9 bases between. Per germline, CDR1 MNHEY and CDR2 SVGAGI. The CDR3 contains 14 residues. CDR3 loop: CASSYSGLRYEQYF. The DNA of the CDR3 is TGTGCCAGCAGTTACTCGGGACTCCGCTACGAGCAGTACTTC.

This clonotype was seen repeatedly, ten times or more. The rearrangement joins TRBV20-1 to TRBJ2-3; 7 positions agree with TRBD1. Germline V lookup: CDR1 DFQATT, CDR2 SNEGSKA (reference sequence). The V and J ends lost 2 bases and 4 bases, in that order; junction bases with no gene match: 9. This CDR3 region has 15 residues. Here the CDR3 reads CSARTDRRGSDTQYF. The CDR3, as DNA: TGCAGTGCTAGAACGGACAGGAGAGGGTCAGATACGCAGTATTTT.

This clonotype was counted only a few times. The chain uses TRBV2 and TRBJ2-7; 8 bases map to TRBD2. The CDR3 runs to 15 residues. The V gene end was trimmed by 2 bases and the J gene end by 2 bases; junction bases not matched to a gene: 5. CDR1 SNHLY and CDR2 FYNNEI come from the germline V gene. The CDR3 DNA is TGTGCCAGCAGTGAAATTCGGGGGGGCGCCTACGAGCAGTACTTC. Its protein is CASSEIRGGAYEQYF. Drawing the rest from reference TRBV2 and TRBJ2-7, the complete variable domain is EPEVTQTPSHQVTQMGQEVILRCVPISNHLYFYWYRQILGQKVEFLVSFYNNEISEKSEIFDDQFSVERPDGSNFTLKIRSTKLEDSAMYFCASSEIRGGAYEQYFGPGTRLTVT.

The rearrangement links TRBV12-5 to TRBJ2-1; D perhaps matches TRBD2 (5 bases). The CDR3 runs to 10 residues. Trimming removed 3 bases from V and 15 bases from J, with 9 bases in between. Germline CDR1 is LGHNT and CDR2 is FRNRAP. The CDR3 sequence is CASGLTGSFF. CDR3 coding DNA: TGTGCTAGTGGTTTAACGGGGTCGTTCTTC.